The 31 T cell receptor beta chains below come from one sample, sequenced in a study of T cells after yellow fever vaccination. TCRdb independently ran MiXCR on the 5' RACE reads; one entry per CDR3 protein. The sample holds about 210,000 distinct CDR3 sequences, about 3% seen once. Here the sequenced sample was CD4+ T cells sorted from PBMCs, taken 10 days after the yellow fever booster vaccination. The receptor set was obtained from a young man who received the YFV17D yellow fever vaccine.

The chain recombines TRBV20-1 with TRBJ2-5, with 7 bases matching TRBD1. Germline assignment: CDR1 DFQATT and CDR2 SNEGSKA (reference sequence). This CDR3 contains 14 residues. V lost 4 bases and J lost 1; bases outside the gene matches: 6. The CDR3 region has the DNA TGCAGTGCTAACGACAGGGTGGCCCAAGAGACCCAGTACTTC. It encodes CSANDRVAQETQYF.

This clonotype has just a few counts. This CDR3 is CASGEVRANVLTF. The CDR3 DNA reads TGTGCCAGCGGGGAAGTTAGGGCCAACGTCCTGACTTTC. The chain recombines TRBV11-1 with TRBJ2-6; no reliable D call. Germline V lookup: CDR1 SGHAT, CDR2 FQDESV (reference sequence). The CDR3 totals 13 residues. V was shortened by 8 bases and J by 5 bases, with 10 bases between the two germline ends.

In its sample, this clonotype was seen many times. The V and J genes are TRBV11-2 and TRBJ2-1; 7 nucleotides agree with TRBD1. CDR1 and CDR2 from the germline V gene are SGHAT and FQNNGV. The CDR3 consists of 14 residues. V was clipped by 2 bases and J by 6 bases; unmatched bases: 4. The CDR3 nucleotides are TGTGCCAGCAGCTTAATGGGACAGCTCAATGAGCAGTTCTTC. Protein: CASSLMGQLNEQFF.

V is TRBV6-6 and J is TRBJ2-5; possible D gene TRBD1, 6 bases. Trimming stripped 7 bases from V and 3 bases from J, with 15 bases between. The CDR3 totals 14 residues. Germline lookup yields CDR1 MNHNY and CDR2 SVGAGI (reference sequence). The CDR3 DNA sequence: TGTGCCAGCATGGGGGCCTTGGAAAAAGAGACCCAGTACTTC. Its protein product is CASMGALEKETQYF.

J is TRBJ1-1 and V is TRBV6-4, with D perhaps TRBD1 (5 bases). From germline, CDR1 is MRHNA and CDR2 SNTAGT. CDR3 length equals 14 residues. V lost 4 bases to trimming and J lost 1 base, with 10 bases between them. This CDR3 reads CASSGRDENTEAFF. CDR3 coding DNA: TGTGCCAGCAGTGGCAGGGACGAGAACACTGAAGCTTTCTTT.

The gene calls are TRBV5-4 and TRBJ2-2, with 15 bases aligning to TRBD2. The CDR3 has 17 amino acids. CDR1 and CDR2 (germline): SGHNT, YYREEE (reference sequence). V lost 4 bases to trimming and J lost 4 bases; unmatched junction nucleotides: 5. The CDR3 region has the DNA TGTGCCAGCAGCAAGGGACTAGCGGGGGGTGGCACCGGGGAGCTGTTTTTT. This codes for CASSKGLAGGGTGELFF. The variable domain in full, with the rest retrieved from reference TRBV5-4 and TRBJ2-2, is ETGVTQSPTHLIKTRGQQVTLRCSSQSGHNTVSWYQQALGQGPQFIFQYYREEENGRGNFPPRFSGLQFPNYSSELNVNALELDDSALYLCASSKGLAGGGTGELFFGEGSRLTVL.

This clonotype was seen many times. This chain joins TRBV24-1 and TRBJ2-7; D is uncertain. The CDR3 covers 15 residues. Germline assignment: CDR1 KGHDR and CDR2 SFDVKD. V dropped 9 bases and J dropped 3 bases, with 20 bases sitting between them. Here the CDR3 reads CATRVTAPINYEQYV. DNA of the CDR3: TGTGCCACCCGGGTAACAGCCCCGATCAACTACGAGCAGTACGTC.

This clonotype came up a few times. The chain has TRBV3-1 and TRBJ2-3, with 13 positions matching TRBD2. Germline V gene sequence: CDR1 LGHDT, CDR2 YNNKEL (reference sequence). V was clipped by 3 bases and J by 4 bases; unmatched bases: 16. The CDR3 spans 20 residues. CDR3 nucleotides: TGTGCCAGCAGCCAGGGTCGAGGGACTACTAGCGGGGGGGCCGCAGATACGCAGTATTTT. It translates to CASSQGRGTTSGGAADTQYF.

This clonotype was detected a few times. The chain couples TRBV10-3 to TRBJ2-7; possible D gene TRBD1, 5 bases. CDR3 length: 13 residues. Germline assignment: CDR1 ENHRY and CDR2 SYGVKD. V shed 0 bases and J shed 5 bases, with 8 bases lying between them. The CDR3 nucleotides are TGTGCCATCAGTGAGTCGGGGCAGAACGAGCAGTACGTC. It encodes CAISESGQNEQYV.

The J gene is TRBJ1-3, the V gene TRBV7-2; D possibly corresponds to TRBD1 (6 bases). Germline CDR1 and CDR2: SGHTA and FQGNSA. V was shortened by 5 bases and J by 9 bases, with 17 bases between the two germline ends. The CDR3 covers 14 residues. CDR3 DNA: TGTGCCAGCAGCCCCTCCCCCGGGGGCACCACCATATATTTT. It translates to CASSPSPGGTTIYF.

This clonotype has more than one count but fewer than ten. The V gene is TRBV30, the J gene TRBJ1-1; D is unclear. Per the germline V gene, CDR1 is GTSNPN and CDR2 is SVGIG (reference sequence). This CDR3 is built from 12 residues. V shed 1 base and J shed 1 base, with 4 bases lying between them. CDR3 nucleotide sequence: TGTGCCTGGAGTGGGCAGAACACTGAAGCTTTCTTT. Amino acids: CAWSGQNTEAFF. The full variable domain, in which reference TRBV30 and TRBJ1-1 provide the parts outside the CDR3, is SQTIHQWPATLVQPVGSPLSLECTVEGTSNPNLYWYRQAAGRGLQLLFYSVGIGQISSEVPQNLSASRPQDRQFILSSKKLLLSDSGFYLCAWSGQNTEAFFGQGTRLTVV.

This clonotype was detected only a few times. The chain links TRBV20-1 to TRBJ2-1; D is perhaps TRBD2 (5 bases). Per the germline V gene, CDR1 is DFQATT and CDR2 is SNEGSKA (reference sequence). Trimming left V 6 bases short and J 7 bases short, with 22 bases between. This CDR3 is built from 15 residues. DNA for the CDR3: TGCAGTGCAAGGACCAACCGGGGATGGTCAAATGAGCAGTTCTTC. Encoded protein: CSARTNRGWSNEQFF.

This clonotype was seen at least ten times. The chain employs TRBV24-1 and TRBJ2-2; D gene unclear. Trimming took 9 bases from V and 2 from J, leaving 9 bases between them. The CDR3 spans 13 residues. Germline CDR1 reads KGHDR; CDR2 reads SFDVKD. The DNA of the CDR3 is TGTGCCACCCAGGATTCTAACACCGGGGAGCTGTTTTTT. This translates into CATQDSNTGELFF.

This clonotype was detected only a few times. This chain connects TRBV29-1 to TRBJ1-1, with 11 bases aligning to TRBD1. CDR3 length: 14 residues. Trimming took 7 bases from V and 0 from J; bases not matched to a gene: 4. Germline lookup yields CDR1 SQVTM and CDR2 ANQGSEA. This CDR3 reads CSAGTGGLNTEAFF. The CDR3 DNA reads TGCAGCGCTGGGACAGGGGGATTGAACACTGAAGCTTTCTTT.

Ten or more counts support this clonotype. The CDR3 bases are TGTGCCAGCACCCAGGATACCTACCAAGGCGGGACCCAGTACTTC. Its protein product is CASTQDTYQGGTQYF. The chain joins TRBV2 to TRBJ2-5; D ambiguous. The CDR3 extends over 15 amino acids. V was pared by 7 bases and J by 7 bases, with 22 bases between. Germline values: CDR1 SNHLY, CDR2 FYNNEI.

This chain links TRBV4-2 with TRBJ2-3, with TRBD2 matching 7 bases. V was clipped by 0 bases and J by 0 bases; unmatched bases: 6. Germline V gene lookup returns CDR1 LGHNA and CDR2 YNFKEQ. This CDR3 has 17 residues. CDR3: CASSQERRGTSTDTQYF. CDR3 coding DNA: TGTGCCAGCAGCCAAGAGCGGCGGGGGACTAGCACAGATACGCAGTATTTT.

In its sample, this clonotype was seen many times. The chain is built from TRBV27 and TRBJ1-1, with 9 bases that match TRBD1. V was clipped by 3 bases and J by 1 base; unmatched bases: 12. This CDR3 is 18 amino acids long. CDR1 MNHEY and CDR2 SMNVEV come from the germline V gene (reference sequence). CDR3 nucleotide sequence: TGTGCCAGCAGTTTCCTCGGACAGGGGAGGAAAGGGAACACTGAAGCTTTCTTT. It is translated as CASSFLGQGRKGNTEAFF.

At least ten counts were recorded for this clonotype. DNA of the CDR3: TGTGCCAGCAGCCTACGACAGGTGACAGTCCCGCGTCAGGGCTACACCTTC. It is translated as CASSLRQVTVPRQGYTF. The gene calls are TRBV12-3 or TRBV12-4 and TRBJ1-2, with a weak D call TRBD1 (6 bases). The CDR3 totals 17 residues. Trimming pared 6 bases from V and 8 bases from J, leaving 28 bases between.

This clonotype showed up many times. This chain uses TRBV7-2 with TRBJ1-2, with D possibly being TRBD1 (5 bases). V was clipped by 3 bases and J by 8 bases, with 13 bases between them. The CDR3 has 13 residues. Germline loops: CDR1 SGHTA, CDR2 FQGNSA. CDR3: CASSFRAAEGYTF. In nucleotides, the CDR3 is TGTGCCAGCAGCTTCAGGGCCGCGGAGGGCTACACCTTC.

This clonotype was counted a few times. V usage is TRBV3-1 and J usage is TRBJ2-3, with 8 bases matching TRBD1. This CDR3 spans 15 amino acids. Germline V CDR1 and CDR2: LGHDT, YNNKEL (reference sequence). V shed 1 base and J 5 bases; nucleotides not matched to a gene: 5. CDR3 nucleotides: TGTGCCAGCAGCCAAGGCGTGGACAGGGAAGATACGCAGTATTTT. Protein: CASSQGVDREDTQYF.

This clonotype has a handful of counts. CDR3 DNA: TGCGCCAGCAGTAACCGACAGGGTGGCACCTATAATTCACCCCTCCACTTT. Amino acid sequence: CASSNRQGGTYNSPLHF. The gene calls are TRBV5-1 and TRBJ1-6; 7 bases are shared with TRBD1. V trimming: 5 bases; J trimming: 2 bases; junction bases outside the gene matches: 10. The CDR3 contains 17 residues. Germline V CDR1 and CDR2: SGHRS, YFSETQ.

This clonotype was detected a few times. V is TRBV7-2 and J is TRBJ1-4; no firm D call. The CDR3 runs to 15 residues. Germline V CDR1 and CDR2: SGHTA, FQGNSA. With 0 bases removed from V and 4 bases from J, the gap between germline ends came to 9 bases. The chain's CDR3 is CASSLAWAVNEKLFF. The CDR3 nucleotides read TGTGCCAGCAGCTTAGCGTGGGCAGTTAATGAAAAACTGTTTTTT.

This clonotype has a handful of counts. CDR3 sequence (DNA): TGCGCCAGCAGCAGAGGGGACAGTCAAGGTGTAAGCAATCAGCCCCAGCATTTT. As protein: CASSRGDSQGVSNQPQHF. This rearrangement joins TRBV4-1 to TRBJ1-5; 7 bases match TRBD1. Looked up from germline, CDR1 is MGHRA and CDR2 is YSYEKL. The V gene end was trimmed by 5 bases and the J gene end by 1 base; junction bases not matched to a gene: 14. There are 18 residues in the CDR3.

This clonotype has just a few counts. The CDR3 nucleotides read TGTGCCAGCAGTTTCAGGGGTCAGCCCCAGCATTTT. It codes for CASSFRGQPQHF. This sequence joins TRBV6-2 or TRBV6-3 and TRBJ1-5, with D possibly being TRBD1 (6 bases). V gave up 4 bases and J gave up 6 bases, with 7 bases separating them. Germline assignment: CDR1 MNHEY and CDR2 SVGEGT. The CDR3 spans 12 residues.

This clonotype showed up many times. The chain uses TRBV7-8 and TRBJ2-5; 10 nucleotides match TRBD2. Germline trimming cut 4 bases from V and 4 bases from J; bases unmatched to any gene: 9. The CDR3 runs to 16 residues. Germline V gives CDR1 SGHVS, CDR2 FQNEAQ. The CDR3 sequence: CASSSERGGLRETQYF. The CDR3 DNA reads as TGTGCCAGCAGCTCGGAGCGGGGGGGCCTCCGAGAGACCCAGTACTTC. The full variable domain, in which reference TRBV7-8 and TRBJ2-5 provide the parts outside the CDR3, is GAGVSQSPRYKVAKRGQDVALRCDPISGHVSLFWYQQALGQGPEFLTYFQNEAQLDKSGLPSDRFFAERPEGSVSTLKIQRTQQEDSAVYLCASSSERGGLRETQYFGPGTRLLVL.

In its sample, this clonotype was seen a few times. This chain links TRBV20-1 with TRBJ1-5; 8 bases agree with TRBD1. The CDR3 runs to 13 residues. Germline V gives CDR1 DFQATT, CDR2 SNEGSKA (reference sequence). The V segment lost 6 bases and the J segment 6 bases; nucleotides outside the gene matches: 7. DNA for the CDR3: TGCAGTGCGAACAGGGGGGTCGGTCAGCCCCAGCATTTT. Its protein is CSANRGVGQPQHF.

This clonotype turned up a few times. This chain joins TRBV4-2 and TRBJ1-5, with D possibly matching TRBD1 (5 bases). This CDR3 comprises 15 residues. Per the germline V gene, CDR1 is LGHNA and CDR2 is YNFKEQ. V gave up 4 bases and J gave up 5 bases, with 15 bases separating them. This CDR3 reads CASSLRSGLDQPQHF. The CDR3 DNA reads as TGTGCCAGCAGCCTCCGATCAGGGCTCGATCAGCCCCAGCATTTT.

The CDR3: CASSITGDTEAFF. For the CDR3, the DNA is TGTGCCAGCAGCATAACTGGGGACACTGAAGCTTTCTTT. The chain combines TRBV13 with TRBJ1-1; D remains ambiguous. The CDR3 length is 13 residues. The germline gives CDR1 PRHDT, CDR2 FYEKMQ (reference sequence). With 5 bases removed from V and 3 bases from J, the gap between germline ends came to 10 bases.

The chain employs TRBV19 and TRBJ2-6, with D hard to call. Looked up from germline, CDR1 is LNHDA and CDR2 is SQIVND (reference sequence). CDR3 length: 15 amino acids. V was pared by 1 base and J by 0 bases, with 4 bases between. CDR3 sequence: CASSIGASGANVLTF. The DNA for the CDR3 is TGTGCCAGTAGTATAGGGGCCTCTGGGGCCAACGTCCTGACTTTC.

This clonotype was counted many times. This chain links TRBV6-2 or TRBV6-3 with TRBJ2-7, with 7 bases identical to TRBD2. With V trimmed by 1 base and J by 4 bases, 4 bases remained unmatched. CDR1 is MNHEY, CDR2 SVGEGT, per germline. This CDR3 comprises 14 residues. CDR3 sequence: CASSYFGGGYEQYF. The CDR3, as DNA: TGTGCCAGCAGTTACTTCGGCGGGGGTTACGAGCAGTACTTC.

The V and J genes are TRBV5-1 and TRBJ1-4, with 7 bases identical to TRBD1. There are 14 residues in the CDR3. J was trimmed by 8 bases and V by 1 base; bases with no gene match: 5. Germline CDR1 is SGHRS and CDR2 is YFSETQ. The CDR3 is CASSLSPGQEKLFF. The CDR3 nucleotides read TGCGCCAGCAGCTTGAGTCCGGGACAGGAAAAACTGTTTTTT. Full variable domain (rest looked up from reference TRBV5-1 and TRBJ1-4): KAGVTQTPRYLIKTRGQQVTLSCSPISGHRSVSWYQQTPGQGLQFLFEYFSETQRNKGNFPGRFSGRQFSNSRSEMNVSTLELGDSALYLCASSLSPGQEKLFFGSGTQLSVL.